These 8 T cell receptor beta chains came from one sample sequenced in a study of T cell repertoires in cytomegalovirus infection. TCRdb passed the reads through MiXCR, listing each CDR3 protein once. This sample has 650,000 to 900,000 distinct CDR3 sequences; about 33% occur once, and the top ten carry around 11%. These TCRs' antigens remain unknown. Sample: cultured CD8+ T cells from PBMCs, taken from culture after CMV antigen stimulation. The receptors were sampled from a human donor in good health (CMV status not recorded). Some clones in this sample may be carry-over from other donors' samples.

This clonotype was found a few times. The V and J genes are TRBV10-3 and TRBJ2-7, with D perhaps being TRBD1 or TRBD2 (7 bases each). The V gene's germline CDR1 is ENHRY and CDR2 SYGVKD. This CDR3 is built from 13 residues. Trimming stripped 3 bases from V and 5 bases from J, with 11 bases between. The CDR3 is CAISDSGGDEQYF. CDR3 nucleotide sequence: TGTGCCATCAGTGACTCAGGGGGGGACGAGCAGTACTTC.

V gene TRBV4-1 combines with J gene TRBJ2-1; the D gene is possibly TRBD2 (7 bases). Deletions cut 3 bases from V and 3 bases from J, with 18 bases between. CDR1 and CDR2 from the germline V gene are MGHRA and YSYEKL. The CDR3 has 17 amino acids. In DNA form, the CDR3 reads TGCGCCAGCAGCCAGCATTCACAGGGAGGGGACTACAATGAGCAGTTCTTC. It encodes CASSQHSQGGDYNEQFF.

This chain's CDR3 is CASSTLDRVNYGYTF. For the CDR3, the DNA is TGTGCCAGCAGCACCTTAGACAGGGTGAACTATGGCTACACCTTC. V and J are TRBV9 and TRBJ1-2; 7 bases match TRBD1. CDR3 size: 15 residues. Germline V lookup: CDR1 SGDLS, CDR2 YYNGEE. The J segment lost 2 bases and the V segment lost 4 bases, leaving 8 bases of the junction unmatched. Variable domain in full (rest from reference TRBV9 and TRBJ1-2): DSGVTQTPKHLITATGQRVTLRCSPRSGDLSVYWYQQSLDQGLQFLIQYYNGEERAKGNILERFSAQQFPDLHSELNLSSLELGDSALYFCASSTLDRVNYGYTFGSGTRLTVV.

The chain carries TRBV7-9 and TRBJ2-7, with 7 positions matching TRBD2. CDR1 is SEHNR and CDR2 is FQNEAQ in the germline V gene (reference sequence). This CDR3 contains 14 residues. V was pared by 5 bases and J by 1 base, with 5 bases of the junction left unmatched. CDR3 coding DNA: TGTGCCAGCAGCGCCCCGGGGGGATCCTACGAGCAGTACTTC. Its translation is CASSAPGGSYEQYF.

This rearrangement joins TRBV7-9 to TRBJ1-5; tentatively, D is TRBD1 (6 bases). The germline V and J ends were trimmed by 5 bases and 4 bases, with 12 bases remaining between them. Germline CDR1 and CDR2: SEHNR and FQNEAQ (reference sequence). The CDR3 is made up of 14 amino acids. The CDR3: CASSRTDQNQPQHF. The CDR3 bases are TGTGCCAGCAGCAGGACAGATCAGAATCAGCCCCAGCATTTT.

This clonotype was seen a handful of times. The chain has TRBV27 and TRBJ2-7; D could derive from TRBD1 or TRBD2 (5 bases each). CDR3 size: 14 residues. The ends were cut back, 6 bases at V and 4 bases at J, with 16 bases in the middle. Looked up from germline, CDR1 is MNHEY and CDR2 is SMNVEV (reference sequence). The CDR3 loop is CASSTHGTGYEQYF. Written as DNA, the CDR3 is TGTGCCAGCAGCACTCATGGGACGGGGTACGAGCAGTACTTC.

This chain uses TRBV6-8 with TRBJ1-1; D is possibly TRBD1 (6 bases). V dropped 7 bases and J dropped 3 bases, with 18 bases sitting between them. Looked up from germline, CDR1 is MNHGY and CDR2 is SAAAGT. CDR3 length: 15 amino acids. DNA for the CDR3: TGTGCCAGCACTCCCTTACAGGGACGCGACACTGAAGCTTTCTTT. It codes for CASTPLQGRDTEAFF.

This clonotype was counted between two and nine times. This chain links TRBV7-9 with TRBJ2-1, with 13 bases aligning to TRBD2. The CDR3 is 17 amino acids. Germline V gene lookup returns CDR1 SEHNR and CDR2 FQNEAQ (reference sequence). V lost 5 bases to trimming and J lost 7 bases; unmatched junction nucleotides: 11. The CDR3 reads CASSPWTSGGRRNEQFF. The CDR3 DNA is TGTGCCAGCAGCCCCTGGACTAGCGGGGGTAGGAGGAATGAGCAGTTCTTC.